This TCR beta chain was sequenced during a study of blood T cell repertoires in COVID-19. Per the study methods: By means of reference gene primer amplification, nucleated cell counts were estimated. Some clones are missing from TCRdb's copy, which holds only in-frame ones; the method was immunoSEQ multiplex PCR. V and J calls plus clone size are reproduced from that table; the DNA served to infer D and trimming. In the table there are more than 300,000 clones, around 88% of which are singletons. Seattle patients were enrolled while actively infected and followed longitudinally. Trimming took 4 bases from V and 1 from J, leaving 7 bases between them. Germline CDR1 and CDR2: LNHDA and SQIVND (reference sequence). The CDR3 has 13 residues.

The chain employs TRBV19 and TRBJ2-5; TRBD1 might be the D (5 bases). The clonotype originates from a woman in her thirties with COVID-19, enrolled during active disease. Sequencing was carried out using peripheral blood. The CDR3 bases are TGTGCCAGTAGTAAGACAGTCCAAGAGACCCAGTACTTC. Its translation: CASSKTVQETQYF.